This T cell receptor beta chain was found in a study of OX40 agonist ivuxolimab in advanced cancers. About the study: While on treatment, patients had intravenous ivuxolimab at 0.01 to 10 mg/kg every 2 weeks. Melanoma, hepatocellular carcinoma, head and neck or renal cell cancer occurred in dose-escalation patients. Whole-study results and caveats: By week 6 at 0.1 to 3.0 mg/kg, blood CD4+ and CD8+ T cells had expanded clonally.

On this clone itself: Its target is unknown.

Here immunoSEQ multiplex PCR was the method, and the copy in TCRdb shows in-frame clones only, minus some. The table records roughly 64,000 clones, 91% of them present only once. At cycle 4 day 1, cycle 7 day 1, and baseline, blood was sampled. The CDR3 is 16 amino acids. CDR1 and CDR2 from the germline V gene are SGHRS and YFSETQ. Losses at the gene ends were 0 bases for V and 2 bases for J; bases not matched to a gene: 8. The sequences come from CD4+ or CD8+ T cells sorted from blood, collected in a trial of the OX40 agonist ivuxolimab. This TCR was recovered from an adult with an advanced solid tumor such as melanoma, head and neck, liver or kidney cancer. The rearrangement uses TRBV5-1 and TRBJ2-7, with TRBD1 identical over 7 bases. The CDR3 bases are TGCGCCAGCAGCTTGGCCGAGTCAGGGGGTGCCTACGAGCAGTACTTC. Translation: CASSLAESGGAYEQYF.